Sequencing of this T cell receptor (beta chain) was carried out in a study of brain T cells in children with intractable seizures. The time point denotes: blood from clinic visit 5 months post-surgery; TSC patient then seizure free. Patients received at least one anti-epileptic drug before surgery. Only in-frame clones appear in the TCRdb table, and some are missing; sequencing was by immunoSEQ multiplex PCR. This table has 300,000 to 400,000 clones, about 93% appearing once. The sample consisted of peripheral blood, taken roughly 5 months after surgery. The sequence was collected from a boy under two years old with tuberous sclerosis and intractable seizures.

CDR3 loop: CASSFGPKYEQYF. CDR3 nucleotides: TGTGCCAGCAGCTTCGGACCCAAGTACGAGCAGTACTTC. The chain has TRBV7-3 and TRBJ2-7; D gene uncertain. The V end was cut by 3 bases, the J end by 4 bases, with 10 bases between. The germline gives CDR1 SGHTA, CDR2 FQGTGA. CDR3 length: 13 amino acids.